One T cell receptor beta chain is described in this entry. Libraries were prepared by immunoSEQ multiplex PCR; TCRdb keeps only in-frame clonotypes and omits some of them. The sample contains 250,000 or so clones, around four fifths of which appear only once. This entry belongs to a study of blood T cell repertoires in COVID-19. This CDR3 spans 14 amino acids. The germline CDR1 and CDR2 sequences are MNHNY and SVGAGI (reference sequence). Trimming removed 0 bases from V and 7 bases from J, with 9 bases in between. This sequence originates from a woman aged 55-75 years with active or convalescent COVID-19. Specimen: peripheral blood. The rearrangement joins TRBV6-6 to TRBJ1-4, with a possible D match to TRBD1 (5 bases). This chain's CDR3 is CASSYSGRGEKLFF. The CDR3 DNA follows: TGTGCCAGCAGTTACTCGGGTAGGGGTGAAAAACTGTTTTTT.